This T cell receptor beta chain is drawn from a study of shared clonotypes between healthy human individuals. Study results and caveats: Naive CD4 clonotypes overlapped across a handful of donors at around 4.7%.

A remark on this clone: Its antigen is unidentified.

The run depth of the assay was deep. Across several immunoSEQ plates, the genomic DNA of each subset was split evenly. Data came from immunoSEQ multiplex PCR; TCRdb stores just in-frame clones and leaves some out. The sample has roughly 530,000 clones, roughly 95% seen once. CDR3 length equals 18 residues. V lost 2 bases, J lost 4 bases, and 12 bases stayed unmatched. CDR1 is SGHVS, CDR2 FQNEAQ, per germline. This receptor was identified in a woman aged 25 to 45 in good health. The rearrangement joins TRBV7-8 to TRBJ2-3, with 10 bases fitting TRBD2. The material sequenced was naive CD4+ T cells sorted from blood. Subset defined: CD45RA+ positively selected. CDR3 nucleotides: TGTGCCAGCAGCTTAAAGGCCGGGTTCGGACTAGCGGCAGATACGCAGTATTTT. This translates into CASSLKAGFGLAADTQYF. The variable domain in full, with the rest retrieved from reference TRBV7-8 and TRBJ2-3, is GAGVSQSPRYKVAKRGQDVALRCDPISGHVSLFWYQQALGQGPEFLTYFQNEAQLDKSGLPSDRFFAERPEGSVSTLKIQRTQQEDSAVYLCASSLKAGFGLAADTQYFGPGTRLTVL.